The T cell receptor (beta chain) described here comes from a study of blood T cells in healthy people across ages. V lost 11 bases and J 4 bases, leaving 18 bases between the germline ends. CDR1 is ENHRY and CDR2 is SYGVKD in the germline V gene. There are 13 residues in the CDR3. Combining a sample-barcoded 5' primer with a J-beta primer mix, a second PCR ran for about 6 to 11 cycles. TCRdb re-called the 5' RACE reads through MiXCR, storing one row per CDR3 protein. The sample lists approximately 1,100,000 distinct CDR3 sequences, 35% to 55% occurring once. The clonotype was recovered from a woman aged 55 to 70 in good health. V gene TRBV10-3 combines with J gene TRBJ2-7, with D possibly TRBD2 on 6 matching bases. Sequenced sample: blood. The CDR3 loop reads CAAHSGDFYEQYF. CDR3 sequence (DNA): TGTGCCGCGCATAGCGGAGACTTTTACGAGCAGTACTTC.